A single sample gave rise to the 20 T cell receptor beta chains below, sequenced in a study of vaccination effects on CD4 cells after COVID-19. Clones were sequenced by immunoSEQ multiplex PCR, and TCRdb holds only the in-frame ones, with some missing. The repertoire has about 8,100 clones, 65% to 85% of them found once; the top ten carry around 13%. ViraFEST used viral peptide pools to expand antigen-specific CD4+ T cells before sequencing. CD4+ T cells were isolated after about nine days of culture. Their antigens remain unidentified. The source was CD4+ T cells from PBMCs cultured with HCoV-229E spike peptides, collected before COVID-19 vaccination. The receptors come from a human donor who received a COVID-19 vaccine.

The chain recombines TRBV11-2 with TRBJ1-1; 7 bases fit TRBD1. CDR1 and CDR2 from the germline V gene are SGHAT and FQNNGV. The CDR3 totals 12 residues. The ends lost 4 bases at V and 10 bases at J; junction bases unmatched: 6. The CDR3 loop is CASSSQGNRAFF. The CDR3, as DNA: TGTGCCAGCAGCTCACAGGGGAATAGAGCTTTCTTT.

The chain recombines TRBV3-1 (or the pseudogene TRBV3-2) with TRBJ2-2, with D unresolved. V lost 2 bases and J lost 9, with 7 bases in between. Germline V gene sequence: CDR1 LGHDT, CDR2 YNNKEL (reference sequence). CDR3 length: 12 amino acids. This chain's CDR3 is CASSQSERELFF. The CDR3 coding sequence is TGTGCCAGCAGCCAAAGCGAGAGGGAGCTGTTTTTT.

This clone was seen more than once but under ten times. The rearrangement links TRBV6-4 to TRBJ2-2, with 11 bases aligning to TRBD2. CDR1 MRHNA and CDR2 SNTAGT come from the germline V gene. V was clipped by 3 bases and J by 5 bases; unmatched bases: 5. The CDR3 consists of 16 residues. The CDR3 region has the DNA TGTGCCAGCAGTGATACACTAGCGGGAGTTACCGGGGAGCTGTTTTTT. This translates into CASSDTLAGVTGELFF.

This clone was observed a handful of times. The chain combines TRBV5-1 with TRBJ1-5; possible D gene TRBD1, 5 bases. This CDR3 contains 13 residues. V lost 2 bases and J 7 bases, leaving 10 bases between the germline ends. Per the germline V gene, CDR1 is SGHRS and CDR2 is YFSETQ. CDR3 residues: CASSFRVGQPQHF. As DNA, the CDR3 is TGCGCCAGCAGCTTCAGGGTAGGGCAGCCCCAGCATTTT.

This clone was observed a handful of times. This chain links TRBV5-1 with TRBJ1-2; the D gene is possibly TRBD1 (5 bases). CDR3 length equals 18 residues. The germline CDR1 and CDR2 sequences are SGHRS and YFSETQ. Trimming left V 2 bases short and J 1 base short, with 21 bases between. The CDR3: CASSLTEQGRGLNYGYTF. Written as DNA, the CDR3 is TGCGCCAGCAGCTTAACAGAGCAGGGTCGAGGGCTTAACTATGGCTACACCTTC.

The CDR3 is CASREGSGTYEQYF. CDR3 nucleotides: TGCGCCAGCAGGGAGGGTAGCGGGACCTACGAGCAGTACTTC. The genes are TRBV5-1 and TRBJ2-7; 8 bases agree with TRBD2. Germline CDR1 reads SGHRS; CDR2 reads YFSETQ. With V trimmed by 5 bases and J by 2 bases, 6 bases remained unmatched. The CDR3 is 14 residues long.

This clone has just a few counts. This sequence joins TRBV10-3 and TRBJ1-5; D is undetermined. Per germline, CDR1 ENHRY and CDR2 SYGVKD. CDR3 length: 12 residues. Trimming cost V 10 bases and J 7 bases, with 14 bases left between them. Here the CDR3 reads CASRPEGQPQHF. In DNA, the CDR3 is TGTGCCAGTCGGCCGGAGGGCCAGCCCCAGCATTTT.

DNA for the CDR3: TGTGCCAGCACCACATTGAACAGCTTCGTCTCTGGAAACACCATATATTTT. As protein: CASTTLNSFVSGNTIYF. The V gene is TRBV7-9, the J gene TRBJ1-3; D gene uncertain. Germline CDR1 reads SEHNR; CDR2 reads FQNEAQ (reference sequence). V gave up 7 bases and J gave up 0 bases, with 19 bases separating them. The CDR3 has 17 amino acids.

The gene calls are TRBV5-1 and TRBJ2-2; 7 bases line up with TRBD1. The CDR3 consists of 17 residues. Germline V gene data show CDR1 as SGHRS and CDR2 as YFSETQ. With V trimmed by 3 bases and J by 0 bases, 8 bases remained unmatched. CDR3 sequence (DNA): TGCGCCAGCAGCTCAAACCCGGGACAGACGAACACCGGGGAGCTGTTTTTT. It codes for CASSSNPGQTNTGELFF.

The chain couples TRBV29-1 to TRBJ2-6; the D is unclear. Trimming shortened V by 3 bases and J by 0 bases, and 12 bases separated the two germline ends. The CDR3 is made up of 16 amino acids. CDR1 is SQVTM and CDR2 is ANQGSEA in the germline V gene. For the CDR3, the DNA is TGCAGCGTTGACGCCGAGTGGGGCTCTGGGGCCAACGTCCTGACTTTC. Translated, it gives CSVDAEWGSGANVLTF.

J is TRBJ2-3 and V is TRBV24-1; maybe TRBD2 (6 bases). Germline loops: CDR1 KGHDR, CDR2 SFDVKD. This CDR3 region has 12 residues. V shed 9 bases and J shed 2 bases, with 8 bases lying between them. The CDR3 sequence is CATGGNTDTQYF. As DNA, the CDR3 is TGTGCCACCGGAGGGAACACAGATACGCAGTATTTT.

This clone has more than one count but fewer than ten. The chain couples TRBV7-2 to TRBJ1-2; 9 bases line up with TRBD1. V was pared by 5 bases and J by 9 bases, with 10 bases of the junction left unmatched. This CDR3 comprises 14 residues. Germline CDR1 SGHTA, CDR2 FQGNSA. The CDR3 loop reads CASSPTTGGKSYTF. Written as DNA, the CDR3 is TGTGCCAGCAGCCCGACGACAGGGGGAAAGAGCTACACCTTC. Full variable domain (remainder filled in from reference TRBV7-2 and TRBJ1-2): GAGVSQSPSNKVTEKGKDVELRCDPISGHTALYWYRQSLGQGLEFLIYFQGNSAPDKSGLPSDRFSAERTGGSVSTLTIQRTQQEDSAVYLCASSPTTGGKSYTFGSGTRLTVV.

The gene calls are TRBV12-3 or TRBV12-4 and TRBJ2-7; no clear D gene. V was shortened by 5 bases and J by 1 base, with 9 bases between the two germline ends. The CDR3 length is 13 residues. The CDR3 spells CASSTDKSYEQYF. DNA for the CDR3: TGTGCCAGCAGTACTGACAAGTCCTACGAGCAGTACTTC.

The chain links TRBV5-1 to TRBJ2-1, with D possibly TRBD2 on 5 matching bases. V dropped 0 bases and J dropped 9 bases, with 10 bases sitting between them. The germline V gene has CDR1 SGHRS and CDR2 YFSETQ. The CDR3 is made up of 13 amino acids. CDR3 bases: TGCGCCAGCAGCTTGGTACTAGACGGTGAGCAGTTCTTC. Protein product: CASSLVLDGEQFF.

This chain joins TRBV29-1 and TRBJ2-1; TRBD1 is a possible D gene (6 bases). Germline V gives CDR1 SQVTM, CDR2 ANQGSEA. V lost 4 bases to trimming and J lost 10 bases, with 14 bases between them. CDR3 length: 12 residues. This chain's CDR3 is CSVGQQGYEQFF. DNA for the CDR3: TGCAGCGTTGGGCAACAGGGATACGAGCAGTTCTTC.

The chain is built from TRBV6-5 and TRBJ2-1; D gene unclear. V lost 6 bases and J 6 bases, leaving 9 bases between the germline ends. This CDR3 comprises 12 residues. CDR1 is MNHEY and CDR2 is SVGAGI in the germline V gene. In nucleotides, the CDR3 is TGTGCCAGCAGCTACCGAAGCAATGAGCAGTTCTTC. Its protein product is CASSYRSNEQFF.

This clone came up once. The chain uses TRBV18 and TRBJ2-7, with 7 bases aligning to TRBD1. Germline V CDR1 and CDR2: KGHSH, LQKENI. V dropped 4 bases and J dropped 5; count of bases not matched to a gene: 8. The CDR3 length is 14 residues. The CDR3: CASSQASDRDEQYF. The CDR3 DNA follows: TGTGCCAGCTCACAAGCAAGTGACAGGGACGAGCAGTACTTC.

The V gene is TRBV5-1, the J gene TRBJ2-1; TRBD2 matches at 11 bases. Germline V gives CDR1 SGHRS, CDR2 YFSETQ. Trimming cost V 3 bases and J 4 bases; bases outside gene matches: 3. The CDR3 spans 15 residues. The CDR3 DNA sequence: TGCGCCAGCAGCTCCGGGACTAGCGGTTACAATGAGCAGTTCTTC. Protein: CASSSGTSGYNEQFF.

V is TRBV5-1 and J is TRBJ2-2; D is uncertain. The germline V gene has CDR1 SGHRS and CDR2 YFSETQ. Trimming cost V 3 bases and J 5 bases, with 5 bases left between them. The CDR3 extends over 12 amino acids. CDR3 region: CASSWLTGELFF. DNA of the CDR3: TGCGCCAGCAGCTGGCTTACCGGGGAGCTGTTTTTT.

The chain carries TRBV19 and TRBJ2-3, with TRBD1 matching 9 bases. This CDR3 region has 15 residues. Germline assignment: CDR1 LNHDA and CDR2 SQIVND (reference sequence). The junction had 3 bases not matched to a gene; V was cut back by 5 bases and J by 0 bases. The CDR3 reads CASSLGQGSTDTQYF. The CDR3 DNA sequence: TGTGCCAGTAGTCTCGGACAGGGGAGCACAGATACGCAGTATTTT. The full variable domain, rest sourced from reference TRBV19 and TRBJ2-3, is DGGITQSPKYLFRKEGQNVTLSCEQNLNHDAMYWYRQDPGQGLRLIYYSQIVNDFQKGDIAEGYSVSREKKESFPLTVTSAQKNPTAFYLCASSLGQGSTDTQYFGPGTRLTVL.